The source of this T cell receptor beta chain is a study of response to subunit inactivated influenza vaccine. Findings of the study overall: It was suggested by the authors that few new T cells are recruited by each seasonal influenza vaccination.

Trimming stripped 6 bases from V and 4 bases from J, with 10 bases between. The length of the CDR3 is 13 residues. With respect to this clonotype: Its matching antigen is unknown.

TCRdb used MiXCR to reprocess the RT-PCR reads, holding one entry per CDR3 protein. The sample records roughly 290,000 distinct CDR3 sequences, 21% being singletons. This rearrangement joins TRBV12-3 or TRBV12-4 to TRBJ1-5; D remains unclear. The input for sequencing was PBMCs from blood, taken about 19 months after vaccination. This clonotype was sampled from a man aged 50 to 69 who received an inactivated influenza vaccine. CDR3 sequence reads: CASSPERNQPQHF. The CDR3 nucleotides are TGTGCCAGCAGCCCCGAGCGTAATCAGCCCCAGCATTTT.